A selection of T cell receptor beta chains follows, all from one sample in a study of blood T cell repertoires in COVID-19. The assay was immunoSEQ multiplex PCR, and TCRdb's table has in-frame clones only and misses some. This table has 130,000 to 150,000 clones, 84% appearing once. The material sequenced was peripheral blood. These receptors all come from a woman aged 45-65 years in a cohort sampled during active or convalescent COVID-19. CDR3s include the opening cysteine and the closing phenylalanine or tryptophan. Each record gives: D gene, V gene, J gene, CDR3 protein, CDR3 DNA. A D gene is named only where the DNA matches it firmly.

D: TRBD1
V: TRBV7-7
J: TRBJ2-2
CDR3: CASSLGQGVATGELFF
DNA: TGTGCTAGCAGCTTAGGGCAGGGGGTGGCCACCGGGGAGCTGTTTTTT

D: TRBD2
V: TRBV5-4
J: TRBJ2-5
CDR3: CASSRHELARQETQYF
DNA: TGTGCCAGCAGCCGACACGAACTAGCGAGACAAGAGACCCAGTACTTC

D: TRBD2
V: TRBV5-1
J: TRBJ2-5
CDR3: CASSWNRAGTTQETQYF
DNA: TGCGCCAGCAGCTGGAACCGAGCGGGGACCACCCAAGAGACCCAGTACTTC

D: TRBD2
V: TRBV2
J: TRBJ2-1
CDR3: CASSTSGGASSYNEQFF
DNA: TGTGCCAGCAGTACTAGCGGGGGGGCTTCCTCCTACAATGAGCAGTTCTTC

D: TRBD1
V: TRBV2
J: TRBJ2-4
CDR3: CASSTGGTRNIQYF
DNA: TGTGCCAGCAGTACAGGGGGAACAAGAAACATTCAGTACTTC

D: -
V: TRBV10-2
J: TRBJ1-6
CDR3: CASSEGFQTYNSPLHF
DNA: TGCGCCAGCAGTGAGGGGTTCCAGACTTATAATTCACCCCTCCACTTT

D: -
V: TRBV19
J: TRBJ2-5
CDR3: CASSSTSSETQYF
DNA: TGTGCCAGTAGTTCAACTAGTTCCGAGACCCAGTACTTC

D: -
V: TRBV5-1
J: TRBJ2-3
CDR3: CASSLVRRTDTQYF
DNA: TGCGCCAGCAGCTTGGTCAGGCGCACAGATACGCAGTATTTT

D: -
V: TRBV6-6
J: TRBJ2-3
CDR3: CASSSRLTDTQYF
DNA: TGTGCCAGCAGTTCGAGACTTACAGATACGCAGTATTTT

D: TRBD2
V: TRBV6-1
J: TRBJ2-6
CDR3: CASSVTSGGASGANVLTF
DNA: TGTGCCAGCAGTGTTACTAGCGGGGGGGCCTCGGGGGCCAACGTCCTGACTTTC

D: -
V: TRBV5-1
J: TRBJ1-4
CDR3: CASSLAEGATNEKLFF
DNA: TGCGCCAGCAGCTTGGCCGAGGGGGCAACTAATGAAAAACTGTTTTTT